The 14 T cell receptor beta chains below come from one sample, sequenced in a study of memory CD8 T cells in hepatitis C reinfection. Assay used: immunoSEQ multiplex PCR; TCRdb lists only in-frame clones, some missing. The sample lists more than 45,000 clones; over 85% were seen once. Documented time point: pre-reinfection, 55 to 20 weeks before reinfection detection. The sorted cells went straight to TCR sequencing with no prior in vitro expansion. Material for sequencing was naive CD8+ T cells sorted from blood. These receptors originate from a man younger than 35 with hepatitis C virus infection.

The J gene is TRBJ1-3, the V gene TRBV7-9; a weak D match, TRBD1 (5 bases). With 4 bases removed from V and 6 bases from J, the gap between germline ends came to 19 bases. Germline lookup yields CDR1 SEHNR and CDR2 FQNEAQ (reference sequence). The CDR3 is 16 amino acids. The CDR3 region has the DNA TGTGCCAGCAGCTACTCGCGGGACGGAGGAAAAAACACCATATATTTT. Encoded protein: CASSYSRDGGKNTIYF. The whole variable domain, filled in from reference TRBV7-9 and TRBJ1-3, reads DTGVSQNPRHKITKRGQNVTFRCDPISEHNRLYWYRQTLGQGPEFLTYFQNEAQLEKSRLLSDRFSAERPKGSFSTLEIQRTEQGDSAMYLCASSYSRDGGKNTIYFGEGSWLTVV.

V usage is TRBV9 and J usage is TRBJ2-7; tentative D call: TRBD1 (5 bases). This CDR3 comprises 15 residues. The germline CDR1 and CDR2 sequences are SGDLS and YYNGEE. V was shortened by 0 bases and J by 0 bases, with 10 bases between the two germline ends. The CDR3 coding sequence is TGTGCCAGCAGCGTAGAGGGGATTTCCTCCTACGAGCAGTACTTC. Its protein is CASSVEGISSYEQYF.

This clone has only a few counts. The chain recombines TRBV5-6 with TRBJ2-1, with 7 bases lining up with TRBD2. The germline V gene has CDR1 SGHDT and CDR2 YYEEEE. There are 14 residues in the CDR3. V was pared by 0 bases and J by 5 bases, with 2 bases of the junction left unmatched. The CDR3 region has the DNA TGTGCCAGCAGCTTGGAGCTAGCGGACAATGAGCAGTTCTTC. It specifies CASSLELADNEQFF.

This clone appeared a single time. The genes are TRBV6-1 and TRBJ2-5; 7 bases align to TRBD2. The DNA end is a closer match to TRBJ2-7, so the J assignment may be wrong. The CDR3 contains 13 residues. Germline values: CDR1 MNHNS, CDR2 SASEGT. The CDR3 DNA reads as TGTGCCGGCAAGGGGAGGGGCCCCTACGAGCAGTACTTC. This sequence encodes CAGKGRGPYEQYF.

V usage is TRBV27 and J usage is TRBJ2-1, with 11 nucleotides matching TRBD1. Germline values: CDR1 MNHEY, CDR2 SMNVEV (reference sequence). After removal of 5 bases from V and 8 bases from J, the junction contained 5 bases not matched to a gene. The CDR3 sequence is 14 residues long. The CDR3 region has the DNA TGTGCCAGCAGTGGACAGGGGGCGCAGGATGAGCAGTTCTTC. Residues: CASSGQGAQDEQFF.

This clone is a singleton in its sample. The rearrangement links TRBV15 to TRBJ1-6; 7 bases are a match to TRBD1. V lost 3 bases and J lost 3; bases outside the gene matches: 5. There are 16 residues in the CDR3. The germline V gene encodes CDR1 LNHNV and CDR2 YYDKDF (reference sequence). The CDR3 nucleotides read TGTGCCACCAGCAGCCAACAGGGGATCTATAATTCACCCCTCCACTTT. As protein: CATSSQQGIYNSPLHF.

DNA for the CDR3: TGTGCCAGCAGTGAAATAGCGGGGGGCTACAATGAGCAGTTCTTC. Protein product: CASSEIAGGYNEQFF. The chain joins TRBV2 to TRBJ2-1; 10 bases are shared with TRBD2. CDR3 length: 15 amino acids. The germline CDR1 and CDR2 sequences are SNHLY and FYNNEI. V was pared by 2 bases and J by 3 bases, with 1 base of the junction left unmatched.

The chain combines TRBV5-1 with TRBJ1-1; D gene ambiguous. Trimming cost V 7 bases and J 1 base, with 11 bases left between them. The CDR3 length is 13 residues. Germline-derived CDR1 and CDR2 are SGHRS and YFSETQ. The CDR3 sequence: CASSPLTNTEAFF. CDR3 sequence (DNA): TGCGCCAGCTCTCCACTCACGAACACTGAAGCTTTCTTT. Using reference TRBV5-1 and TRBJ1-1 for the parts outside the CDR3, the full variable domain is KAGVTQTPRYLIKTRGQQVTLSCSPISGHRSVSWYQQTPGQGLQFLFEYFSETQRNKGNFPGRFSGRQFSNSRSEMNVSTLELGDSALYLCASSPLTNTEAFFGQGTRLTVV.

The genes are TRBV19 and TRBJ2-1, with TRBD2 identical over 7 bases. Trimming removed 7 bases from V and 7 bases from J; junction bases left unmatched: 10. The CDR3 is 14 residues long. Germline CDR1 reads LNHDA; CDR2 reads SQIVND (reference sequence). CDR3 DNA sequence: TGTGCCAGTACCCTCATCCCCGGGGGGAATGAGCAGTTCTTC. Translating it yields CASTLIPGGNEQFF.

The rearrangement joins TRBV4-1 to TRBJ2-7; D not certain. The CDR3 contains 13 residues. Trimming left V 0 bases short and J 5 bases short, with 8 bases between. Looked up from germline, CDR1 is MGHRA and CDR2 is YSYEKL. The CDR3 is CASSQDLGHEQYF. The DNA of the CDR3 is TGCGCCAGCAGCCAAGATCTAGGCCACGAGCAGTACTTC.

This rearrangement joins TRBV14 to TRBJ2-2, with D tentatively TRBD2 (7 bases). The CDR3 length is 17 residues. The ends were cut back, 3 bases at V and 6 bases at J, with 20 bases in the middle. The germline V gene has CDR1 SGHDN and CDR2 FVKESK. Here the CDR3 reads CASSHTGAGAVAGELFF. In nucleotides, the CDR3 is TGTGCCAGCAGCCACACAGGCGCGGGGGCGGTAGCCGGGGAGCTGTTTTTT.

This chain joins TRBV6-5 and TRBJ2-1; 13 bases line up with TRBD2. Germline V CDR1 and CDR2: MNHEY, SVGAGI. V lost 4 bases and J lost 9; bases outside the gene matches: 9. The CDR3 has 16 amino acids. Here the CDR3 DNA reads TGTGCCAGCAGTTGCCGACTAGCGGGGGGCCGGGGTGAGCAGTTCTTC. This codes for CASSCRLAGGRGEQFF.

CDR3: CASSDRPDRDEETFF. In DNA form, the CDR3 reads TGTGCCAGCAGTGACAGACCTGACAGGGACGAGGAAACTTTCTTT. This chain connects TRBV6-1 to TRBJ1-1, with 7 bases lining up with TRBD1. CDR3 length equals 15 residues. With V trimmed by 3 bases and J by 12 bases, 16 bases remained unmatched. Germline CDR1 MNHNS, CDR2 SASEGT.

The chain is built from TRBV28 and TRBJ2-1, with 10 positions matching TRBD2. The CDR3 is 15 residues long. In germline, CDR1 is MDHEN, CDR2 SYDVKM. Trimming removed 6 bases from V and 2 bases from J; junction bases left unmatched: 4. The CDR3 region is CASRFGLAAYNEQFF. As DNA, the CDR3 is TGTGCCAGCAGATTCGGACTAGCGGCCTACAATGAGCAGTTCTTC.